A single sample gave rise to the 25 T cell receptor beta chains below, sequenced in a study of T cell changes during pregnancy in multiple sclerosis. Data came from immunoSEQ multiplex PCR; TCRdb stores just in-frame clones and leaves some out. This sample has tens of thousands of clones, with 88% found just once. The specimen was CD8+ T cells from peripheral blood mononuclear cells, collected after pregnancy. The receptor source for this set is a female donor in good health, enrolled as a control in a pregnancy study.

The rearrangement joins TRBV11-2 to TRBJ2-5, with TRBD1 as a possible D gene (6 bases). Germline values: CDR1 SGHAT, CDR2 FQNNGV. Trimming stripped 5 bases from V and 3 bases from J, with 10 bases between. This CDR3 has 13 residues. CDR3 in amino acids: CASSLRTEETQYF. The CDR3 DNA reads TGTGCCAGCAGCCTTCGGACAGAAGAGACCCAGTACTTC. Full variable domain (missing parts from reference TRBV11-2 and TRBJ2-5): EAGVAQSPRYKIIEKRQSVAFWCNPISGHATLYWYQQILGQGPKLLIQFQNNGVVDDSQLPKDRFSAERLKGVDSTLKIQPAKLEDSAVYLCASSLRTEETQYFGPGTRLLVL.

The chain combines TRBV6-7 with TRBJ1-5, with TRBD1 matching 11 bases. TRBV6-7 is an open reading frame whose function is uncertain. The CDR3 is made up of 17 amino acids. V shed 6 bases, J shed 2 bases, and the junction held 9 bases outside the gene matches. The CDR3 nucleotides read TGTGCCAGCAGCTTAGACTGGGGACAGGGGGGCAATCAGCCCCAGCATTTT. It translates to CASSLDWGQGGNQPQHF.

The chain carries TRBV7-9 and TRBJ1-2, with no clear D. Germline CDR1 SEHNR, CDR2 FQNEAQ (reference sequence). The CDR3 extends over 15 amino acids. V was shortened by 2 bases and J by 8 bases, with 18 bases between the two germline ends. In nucleotides, the CDR3 is TGTGCCAGCAGCTTACTTGAGGAGCCATATAAAGGCTACACCTTC. It yields the protein CASSLLEEPYKGYTF.

This chain joins TRBV29-1 and TRBJ2-7; a weak D match, TRBD1 (5 bases). The CDR3 contains 12 residues. CDR1 and CDR2 from the germline V gene are SQVTM and ANQGSEA. V was cut by 6 bases and J by 0 bases, with 9 bases left in between. The CDR3 here is CSVGRDSYEQYF. The CDR3 nucleotides read TGCAGCGTAGGCAGGGACTCCTACGAGCAGTACTTC.

The V and J genes are TRBV5-1 and TRBJ2-3, with D perhaps matching TRBD2 (6 bases). Germline assignment: CDR1 SGHRS and CDR2 YFSETQ. V lost 3 bases to trimming and J lost 5 bases, with 19 bases between them. This CDR3 region has 16 residues. CDR3 in amino acids: CASSSPRDSYRDTQYF. The CDR3 coding sequence is TGCGCCAGCAGCTCCCCAAGGGACTCCTACCGAGATACGCAGTATTTT.

The chain recombines TRBV7-2 with TRBJ2-7; 7 nucleotides align to TRBD2. Germline-derived CDR1 and CDR2 are SGHTA and FQGNSA. V was clipped by 0 bases and J by 2 bases; unmatched bases: 7. The CDR3 loop spans 16 amino acids. CDR3 protein: CASSLALSGDPYEQYF. The CDR3 DNA reads TGTGCCAGCAGCTTAGCGTTAAGCGGGGACCCCTACGAGCAGTACTTC.

This chain uses TRBV12-5 with TRBJ1-1, with 11 bases identical to TRBD1. The CDR3 runs 15 residues. Trimming at V came to 3 bases and at J to 4 bases, leaving 4 bases not matched to a gene. Germline CDR1 and CDR2: LGHNT and FRNRAP. CDR3 sequence (DNA): TGTGCTAGTGGTTTCGTCGGGACAGGGGGCACTGAAGCTTTCTTT. It codes for CASGFVGTGGTEAFF.

For this clone: The junction departs from the called germline gene at one end, perhaps through a read error. This chain links TRBV7-9 with TRBJ1-6; D possibly corresponds to TRBD1 (5 bases). From germline, CDR1 is SEHNR and CDR2 FQNEAQ (reference sequence). The CDR3 spans 14 residues. CDR3 nucleotides: TGTGCCAGCAGATTAGGAGGGGAGGATTCACCCCTCCACTTT. Translated, it gives CASRLGGEDSPLHF.

V usage is TRBV25-1 and J usage is TRBJ1-4; D might be TRBD1 (6 bases). This CDR3 has 13 amino acids. The V end was cut by 6 bases, the J end by 6 bases, with 11 bases between. Germline V CDR1 and CDR2: MGHDK, SYGVNS. CDR3 DNA sequence: TGTGCCAGCAGCAGGGGTGGTTATGAAAAACTGTTTTTT. Residues: CASSRGGYEKLFF.

The chain carries TRBV9 and TRBJ2-7; TRBD1 aligns across 7 bases. Trimming at V came to 3 bases and at J to 1 base, leaving 4 bases not matched to a gene. Per the germline V gene, CDR1 is SGDLS and CDR2 is YYNGEE. This CDR3 contains 14 residues. CDR3 DNA: TGTGCCAGCAGCGGTGACAGGGATTCCTACGAGCAGTACTTC. Its translation: CASSGDRDSYEQYF.

Judged by abundance, this clone is medium-sized. The V call is TRBV5-8, the J call TRBJ2-7, with a weak D call TRBD1 (6 bases). Per germline, CDR1 SGHTS and CDR2 YDEGEE. Trimming cost V 0 bases and J 6 bases, with 7 bases left between them. This CDR3 is 12 amino acids long. CDR3 amino acids: CASSLVGGEQYF. For the CDR3, the DNA is TGTGCCAGCAGCTTGGTAGGGGGCGAGCAGTACTTC.

The chain employs TRBV7-9 and TRBJ1-1; D is ambiguous. Germline lookup yields CDR1 SEHNR and CDR2 FQNEAQ (reference sequence). This CDR3 comprises 14 residues. The V gene lost 2 bases and the J gene lost 1 base, with 8 bases spanning the gap. CDR3 nucleotides: TGTGCCAGCAGCTTAATCGTATCGAACACTGAAGCTTTCTTT. Translating it yields CASSLIVSNTEAFF.

The J gene is TRBJ1-1, the V gene TRBV12-5; the D gene is possibly TRBD1 (5 bases). CDR1 and CDR2 (germline): LGHNT, FRNRAP. The CDR3 extends over 14 amino acids. Between the trimmed V and J ends, which lost 6 bases and 5 bases, there was a span of 16 bases. CDR3 sequence reads: CASGVNQGGTEAFF. DNA of the CDR3: TGTGCTAGTGGGGTGAACCAGGGCGGAACTGAAGCTTTCTTT.

This chain joins TRBV11-2 and TRBJ1-5, with a weak D call TRBD1 (6 bases). V lost 8 bases and J lost 6, with 14 bases in between. Germline V gene sequence: CDR1 SGHAT, CDR2 FQNNGV. The length of the CDR3 is 13 residues. CDR3 nucleotide sequence: TGTGCCAGCTCCTTAGGGGGGGGTCAGCCCCAGCATTTT. This sequence encodes CASSLGGGQPQHF.

V usage is TRBV28 and J usage is TRBJ2-2; D unclear. Germline V CDR1 and CDR2: MDHEN, SYDVKM. V lost 8 bases to trimming and J lost 2 bases, with 9 bases between them. The CDR3 is 13 amino acids. The CDR3 here is CASRSLNTGELFF. The CDR3, as DNA: TGTGCCAGCCGGTCCCTTAACACCGGGGAGCTGTTTTTT.

The chain carries TRBV25-1 and TRBJ2-1; no reliable D call. V was cut by 4 bases and J by 10 bases, with 11 bases left in between. Looked up from germline, CDR1 is MGHDK and CDR2 is SYGVNS. The CDR3 is 12 residues long. The CDR3 sequence: CASSASLGEQFF. The CDR3 DNA sequence: TGTGCCAGCAGTGCATCCCTCGGGGAGCAGTTCTTC.

The J gene is TRBJ1-3, the V gene TRBV9; D remains ambiguous. Germline-derived CDR1 and CDR2 are SGDLS and YYNGEE. The CDR3 totals 15 residues. V shed 0 bases and J shed 4 bases, with 11 bases lying between them. The CDR3 reads CASSVDRRDGNTIYF. The CDR3 DNA reads as TGTGCCAGCAGCGTAGATCGGAGAGACGGAAACACCATATATTTT. The complete variable domain, with remaining parts taken from reference TRBV9 and TRBJ1-3, reads DSGVTQTPKHLITATGQRVTLRCSPRSGDLSVYWYQQSLDQGLQFLIQYYNGEERAKGNILERFSAQQFPDLHSELNLSSLELGDSALYFCASSVDRRDGNTIYFGEGSWLTVV.

The rearrangement links TRBV27 to TRBJ2-1; 12 positions match TRBD2. Germline V lookup: CDR1 MNHEY, CDR2 SMNVEV (reference sequence). The CDR3 loop spans 18 amino acids. V shed 4 bases and J 5 bases; nucleotides not matched to a gene: 12. CDR3 amino acids: CASSYTSPGLAGNNEQFF. As DNA, the CDR3 is TGTGCCAGCAGTTACACCTCCCCGGGACTAGCGGGCAACAATGAGCAGTTCTTC.

The V call is TRBV19, the J call TRBJ2-7; the D gene is possibly TRBD1 (5 bases). CDR1 and CDR2 (germline): LNHDA, SQIVND (reference sequence). CDR3 length: 11 residues. Trimming shortened V by 5 bases and J by 4 bases, and 6 bases separated the two germline ends. CDR3 coding DNA: TGTGCCAGTAGTCAGGGTTACGAGCAGTACTTC. This encodes CASSQGYEQYF.

This clone was detected only a few times. This chain connects TRBV6-4 to TRBJ1-4; TRBD1 matches 9 bases. The CDR3 length is 13 residues. Trimming cost V 6 bases and J 11 bases; bases outside gene matches: 7. CDR1 MRHNA and CDR2 SNTAGT come from the germline V gene. The CDR3 region has the DNA TGTGCCAGCAGGCCGGGACAGGGCGGTAAACTGTTTTTT. Protein: CASRPGQGGKLFF.

The genes are TRBV27 and TRBJ2-5; 8 bases agree with TRBD1. CDR3 length equals 14 residues. CDR1 is MNHEY, CDR2 SMNVEV, per germline (reference sequence). The V segment lost 2 bases and the J segment 5 bases; nucleotides outside the gene matches: 4. CDR3 DNA sequence: TGTGCCAGCAGTTTACACAGGGGGAGCGAGACCCAGTACTTC. Residues: CASSLHRGSETQYF.

The V and J genes are TRBV2 and TRBJ1-2; TRBD1 might be the D (5 bases). In germline, CDR1 is SNHLY, CDR2 FYNNEI. Trimming shortened V by 3 bases and J by 4 bases, and 15 bases separated the two germline ends. This CDR3 has 15 residues. In DNA form, the CDR3 reads TGTGCCAGCAGTGATCCCGGACAATCGAGCTATGGCTACACCTTC. It encodes CASSDPGQSSYGYTF.

The V call is TRBV10-3, the J call TRBJ1-2; D might be TRBD1 (6 bases). There are 12 residues in the CDR3. Germline CDR1 reads ENHRY; CDR2 reads SYGVKD. Trimming took 3 bases from V and 7 from J, leaving 9 bases between them. The CDR3 DNA is TGTGCCATCAGTGACGCAGGGGTTGGCTACACCTTC. Translation gives CAISDAGVGYTF.

The chain combines TRBV6-4 with TRBJ1-1; D call uncertain. The CDR3 contains 13 residues. The V end was cut by 3 bases, the J end by 1 base, with 6 bases between. CDR1 is MRHNA, CDR2 SNTAGT, per germline. The CDR3 coding sequence is TGTGCCAGCAGTGAGACGGGGAACACTGAAGCTTTCTTT. Translated, it gives CASSETGNTEAFF.

The J gene is TRBJ1-2, the V gene TRBV4-3; a weak D match, TRBD1 (5 bases). Germline V gene data show CDR1 as LGHNA and CDR2 as YSLEER. Trimming stripped 1 base from V and 8 bases from J, with 17 bases between. This CDR3 has 15 residues. CDR3 amino acids: CASSQAQGGWGGYTF. The DNA for the CDR3 is TGCGCCAGCAGCCAAGCGCAGGGAGGATGGGGCGGCTACACCTTC.